Presented here are 21 T cell receptor beta chains from one specimen sequenced in a study of Tregs in tolerant kidney transplant recipients. Measured with immunoSEQ multiplex PCR; TCRdb has only the in-frame clones, and not every one. Of 90,000 to 150,000 clones detected, around 91% appear once; the ten largest clones hold roughly 0.63%. The sample consisted of CD4+ T cells from blood. The receptors originated from a human donor in good health.

The chain employs TRBV4-1 and TRBJ1-2, with TRBD1 matching 7 bases. V shed 1 base and J 3 bases; nucleotides not matched to a gene: 8. Germline CDR1 is MGHRA and CDR2 is YSYEKL. This CDR3 comprises 16 residues. CDR3 sequence: CASSQVTEQGYYGYTF. CDR3 DNA sequence: TGCGCCAGCAGCCAAGTAACTGAACAGGGGTACTATGGCTACACCTTC.

This clone showed up just once. This rearrangement joins TRBV5-1 to TRBJ2-5; TRBD1 agrees at 9 bases. CDR1 and CDR2 (germline): SGHRS, YFSETQ. The CDR3 sequence is 16 residues long. Trimming cost V 0 bases and J 5 bases; bases outside gene matches: 8. The CDR3 here is CASSLGWTGDLETQYF. The CDR3 region has the DNA TGCGCCAGCAGCTTGGGGTGGACAGGGGATCTGGAGACCCAGTACTTC.

The chain combines TRBV7-6 with TRBJ1-3, with D perhaps matching TRBD1 (5 bases). With 1 base removed from V and 1 base from J, the gap between germline ends came to 11 bases. Per germline, CDR1 SGHVS and CDR2 FNYEAQ. This CDR3 contains 16 residues. CDR3 sequence (DNA): TGTGCCAGCAGCTTAGGTGCCGGGGGGTCTGGAAACACCATATATTTT. Translation gives CASSLGAGGSGNTIYF.

The chain couples TRBV5-8 to TRBJ2-5; D unclear. The CDR3 totals 11 residues. The V end was cut by 0 bases, the J end by 5 bases, with 2 bases between. Germline assignment: CDR1 SGHTS and CDR2 YDEGEE. The CDR3 nucleotides read TGTGCCAGCAGCTTGGTGGAGACCCAGTACTTC. It codes for CASSLVETQYF.

The chain uses TRBV6-7 and TRBJ2-2; 7 positions match TRBD1. TRBV6-7 is an ORF for which the function is uncertain. The CDR3 spans 16 residues. V was pared by 3 bases and J by 3 bases, with 7 bases of the junction left unmatched. Here the CDR3 reads CASSYSGQPYTGELFF. CDR3 nucleotides: TGTGCCAGCAGTTATTCGGGACAGCCTTACACCGGGGAGCTGTTTTTT.

The chain recombines TRBV5-4 with TRBJ2-1, with D uncertain. The V and J ends lost 0 bases and 8 bases respectively, with 12 bases between them. The V gene's germline CDR1 is SGHNT and CDR2 YYREEE (reference sequence). This CDR3 has 14 amino acids. The CDR3 DNA follows: TGTGCCAGCAGCTTGGTGGTCTCTGAGGATGAGCAGTTCTTC. Translation gives CASSLVVSEDEQFF. Based on the CDR3 plus reference TRBV5-4 and TRBJ2-1, the full variable domain is ETGVTQSPTHLIKTRGQQVTLRCSSQSGHNTVSWYQQALGQGPQFIFQYYREEENGRGNFPPRFSGLQFPNYSSELNVNALELDDSALYLCASSLVVSEDEQFFGPGTRLTVL.

The V gene is TRBV27, the J gene TRBJ1-5; D unresolved. The V and J ends lost 5 bases and 10 bases respectively, with 18 bases between them. Per germline, CDR1 MNHEY and CDR2 SMNVEV (reference sequence). The CDR3 has 14 residues. In nucleotides, the CDR3 is TGTGCCAGCAGTCCCTTGACACCGTTCTCTCCCCAGCATTTT. This gives the protein CASSPLTPFSPQHF.

This clone has only one observation. The chain couples TRBV7-2 to TRBJ2-5, with D unclear. The end of the DNA fits TRBJ2-7 better, so the J call may be wrong. The CDR3 extends over 13 amino acids. CDR1 and CDR2 from the germline V gene are SGHTA and FQGNSA. The CDR3 bases are TGTGCCAGCAGTCCTCAGAACAGCTACGAGCAGTACTTC. Protein: CASSPQNSYEQYF.

The rearrangement links TRBV5-4 to TRBJ2-7, with 10 bases aligning to TRBD2. Germline loops: CDR1 SGHNT, CDR2 YYREEE (reference sequence). This CDR3 has 16 amino acids. V was pared by 4 bases and J by 6 bases, with 13 bases of the junction left unmatched. CDR3 region: CASSRIAGGPSREQYF. The DNA for the CDR3 is TGTGCCAGCAGCCGCATAGCGGGAGGACCCTCGCGCGAGCAGTACTTC.

CDR3 residues: CASSPGSGAFYNYNEQFF. DNA for the CDR3: TGTGCCAGCTCACCCGGAAGCGGGGCCTTCTATAATTACAATGAGCAGTTCTTC. V is TRBV18 and J is TRBJ2-1; 7 nucleotides match TRBD2. CDR3 length: 18 amino acids. Trimming removed 3 bases from V and 4 bases from J; junction bases left unmatched: 15. CDR1 KGHSH and CDR2 LQKENI come from the germline V gene. The variable domain in full, with the rest retrieved from reference TRBV18 and TRBJ2-1, is NAGVMQNPRHLVRRRGQEARLRCSPMKGHSHVYWYRQLPEEGLKFMVYLQKENIIDESGMPKERFSAEFPKEGPSILRIQQVVRGDSAAYFCASSPGSGAFYNYNEQFFGPGTRLTVL.

CDR3 loop: CASSVDKGWNTIYF. The CDR3 DNA reads as TGTGCCAGCAGTGTGGACAAGGGATGGAACACCATATATTTT. This chain connects TRBV2 to TRBJ1-3, with TRBD1 as a possible D gene (5 bases). Per germline, CDR1 SNHLY and CDR2 FYNNEI. V lost 4 bases to trimming and J lost 7 bases, with 14 bases between them. This CDR3 comprises 14 residues.

The chain employs TRBV5-4 and TRBJ2-7; TRBD2 matches 12 bases. The CDR3 sequence is 16 residues long. J was trimmed by 2 bases and V by 4 bases; bases with no gene match: 7. The germline V gene has CDR1 SGHNT and CDR2 YYREEE (reference sequence). CDR3 nucleotide sequence: TGTGCCAGCAGCCCCAGTAGGACTAGCGGGACCTACGAGCAGTACTTC. Its translation: CASSPSRTSGTYEQYF.

This CDR3 is CASSLGGTTDTQYF. The DNA of the CDR3 is TGTGCCAGCAGCTTAGGTGGGACGACGGATACGCAGTATTTT. J is TRBJ2-3 and V is TRBV7-8, with D tentatively TRBD1 or TRBD2 (5 bases each). Germline V gene sequence: CDR1 SGHVS, CDR2 FQNEAQ. The CDR3 spans 14 residues. Trimming shortened V by 1 base and J by 6 bases, and 11 bases separated the two germline ends.

The CDR3 is CASSLKGLAPFSGANVLTF. The DNA for the CDR3 is TGTGCCAGCAGCCTAAAGGGACTAGCGCCATTCTCTGGGGCCAACGTCCTGACTTTC. The chain uses TRBV13 and TRBJ2-6, with 10 bases fitting TRBD2. V was clipped by 5 bases and J by 0 bases; unmatched bases: 10. Germline assignment: CDR1 PRHDT and CDR2 FYEKMQ (reference sequence). CDR3 length: 19 amino acids.

A note on this clone: At one of its ends the junction is not consistent with the germline gene, which may arise from a read error. The chain combines TRBV6-1 with TRBJ1-1, with no clear D. Germline V gene sequence: CDR1 MNHNS, CDR2 SASEGT. CDR3 length: 12 residues. The CDR3 region has the DNA TGTGCCAGCAAGGGAGGGAACGCTGAAGCTTTCTTT. Translation gives CASKGGNAEAFF.

The rearrangement uses TRBV30 and TRBJ2-2; 11 nucleotides match TRBD2. The ends lost 2 bases at V and 4 bases at J; junction bases unmatched: 3. Looked up from germline, CDR1 is GTSNPN and CDR2 is SVGIG (reference sequence). The CDR3 covers 15 residues. The DNA of the CDR3 is TGTGCCTGGAGTTCTAGCGGGGGGTCCACCGGGGAGCTGTTTTTT. Protein product: CAWSSSGGSTGELFF.

The rearrangement joins TRBV7-2 to TRBJ2-5; D not certain. Germline V gene sequence: CDR1 SGHTA, CDR2 FQGNSA. V was cut by 2 bases and J by 5 bases, with 6 bases left in between. CDR3 length: 12 residues. The CDR3 DNA sequence: TGTGCCAGCAGCTTAAGAATCGAGACCCAGTACTTC. This translates into CASSLRIETQYF.

V usage is TRBV6-1 and J usage is TRBJ2-7; a possible D gene is TRBD1 (5 bases). V gave up 7 bases and J gave up 4 bases, with 17 bases separating them. The CDR3 length is 14 residues. Germline V gene sequence: CDR1 MNHNS, CDR2 SASEGT. CDR3 region: CASTTGRRIYEQYF. Here the CDR3 DNA reads TGTGCCAGCACCACAGGAAGACGGATTTACGAGCAGTACTTC.

This chain connects TRBV7-9 to TRBJ2-3, with 7 positions matching TRBD1. V lost 6 bases to trimming and J lost 3 bases; unmatched junction nucleotides: 9. Germline V gives CDR1 SEHNR, CDR2 FQNEAQ (reference sequence). The length of the CDR3 is 15 residues. The CDR3 DNA reads TGTGCCAGCAGAGTGACAGGGAGTAGGACAGATACGCAGTATTTT. Amino acid sequence: CASRVTGSRTDTQYF. The full variable domain, completed using reference TRBV7-9 and TRBJ2-3, is DTGVSQNPRHKITKRGQNVTFRCDPISEHNRLYWYRQTLGQGPEFLTYFQNEAQLEKSRLLSDRFSAERPKGSFSTLEIQRTEQGDSAMYLCASRVTGSRTDTQYFGPGTRLTVL.

This clone showed up just a few times. The chain is built from TRBV5-4 and TRBJ1-6; perhaps TRBD1 as D (5 bases). Germline V gives CDR1 SGHNT, CDR2 YYREEE (reference sequence). V gave up 2 bases and J gave up 7 bases, with 22 bases separating them. There are 18 residues in the CDR3. This CDR3 reads CASSLRGRPRGINSPLHF. The CDR3 DNA sequence: TGTGCCAGCAGCTTAAGGGGCCGCCCGCGAGGTATCAATTCACCCCTCCACTTT.

On this clone: This same CDR3 is encoded by further DNA sequences in the sample. The chain couples TRBV18 to TRBJ2-7, with TRBD1 identical over 9 bases. V was clipped by 2 bases and J by 4 bases; unmatched bases: 6. Germline CDR1 is KGHSH and CDR2 is LQKENI. The CDR3 is 15 residues long. The CDR3 region has the DNA TGTGCCAGCTCACCAGCCGGGACAGGGTCGTACGAGCAGTACTTC. It is translated as CASSPAGTGSYEQYF.